This entry concerns a single T cell receptor (beta chain). The data stem from a study of naive and memory T cell subsets. Germline-derived CDR1 and CDR2 are DFQATT and SNEGSKA (reference sequence). The CDR3 runs to 16 residues. V lost 4 bases to trimming and J lost 6 bases, with 22 bases between them. An equimolar mix of two oligonucleotides served as the beta constant-region primer for TRBC1 and TRBC2. TCRdb redid the calling of the UMI-ligation and nested PCR reads with MiXCR, one entry per CDR3 protein. This sample has 120,000 to 150,000 distinct CDR3 sequences, with over 15% found just once. The chain recombines TRBV20-1 with TRBJ2-1, with D uncertain. Sequenced sample: naive CD4+ T cells from blood. This TCR came from a human donor in good health. The CDR3 DNA sequence: TGCAGTGCTAACGGCGTCCTGGGGTTGTCTGTCAATGAGCAGTTCTTC. Its translation: CSANGVLGLSVNEQFF.